This T cell receptor beta chain was found in a study of blood T cell repertoires in COVID-19. About the research overall: Samples taken during acute and convalescent COVID-19 were collected in the United States, Italy and Spain. The analysed material was cDNA or gDNA that came from T cells, B-cell-depleted T cells, or PBMCs.

The junction had 7 bases not matched to a gene; V was cut back by 0 bases and J by 13 bases. This CDR3 is 15 amino acids long. Per germline, CDR1 LNHNV and CDR2 YYDKDF (reference sequence). In the study's own analysis: Reference gene primer amplification gave nucleated cell count estimates. Assay used: immunoSEQ multiplex PCR; TCRdb lists only in-frame clones, some missing. V, J and clone size are those of that table, while D and trimming were read from the DNA. The data show some 180,000 clones, about 75% seen once. This chain links TRBV15 with TRBJ1-6; TRBD1 aligns across 9 bases. This clonotype was obtained from a woman between 50 and 59 years old with active or convalescent COVID-19. The sample comprised peripheral blood. The CDR3 loop reads CATSRDRGQGSPLHF. The CDR3, as DNA: TGTGCCACCAGCAGAGATCGTGGACAGGGGAGTCCCCTCCACTTT. The full variable domain, its missing parts supplied by reference TRBV15 and TRBJ1-6, is DAMVIQNPRYQVTQFGKPVTLSCSQTLNHNVMYWYQQKSSQAPKLLFHYYDKDFNNEADTPDNFQSRRPNTSFCFLDIRSPGLGDTAMYLCATSRDRGQGSPLHFGNGTRLTVT.